The rows below give T cell receptor beta chains drawn from one sample of a study of blood T cell repertoires in COVID-19. Some clones are missing from TCRdb's copy, which holds only in-frame ones; the method was immunoSEQ multiplex PCR. In the table there are 200,000 to 250,000 clones, 70% to 85% of which are singletons. Sequencing was done on a sample of peripheral blood. All receptors derive from a woman of 80 years or more with COVID-19, enrolled during active disease. Each CDR3 is given with its conserved first and last residue. A D gene is named only where the DNA matches it firmly. Expanded clones get a size class; other rows say once, few or many, or leave the size out.

d_call	v_call	j_call	clone_size	cdr3_nt	cdr3_aa
-	TRBV3-1/TRBV3-2	TRBJ1-1	-	TGTGCCAGCAGCCAAGCCCGTCTAGCTTTCTTT	CASSQARLAFF
-	TRBV19	TRBJ2-1	-	TGTGCCAGTAGTATACCAGGGGCCGATGAGCAGTTCTTC	CASSIPGADEQFF
-	TRBV3-1/TRBV3-2	TRBJ2-5	-	TGTGCCAGCGGTAGCGGGACCCAGTACTTC	CASGSGTQYF
-	TRBV15	TRBJ1-6	-	TGTGCCACCAGCAGAGGGGGAGAGGCAGTTACAATTCCCCACTTT	CATSRGGEAVTIPHF
-	TRBV12-3/TRBV12-4	TRBJ1-1	once	TGTGCCGGATCAAAAGGGGGTAGGACTGAAGCTTTCTTT	CAGSKGGRTEAFF
-	TRBV9	TRBJ2-7	-	TGTGCCAGCAGCGTAGGGGGGGACAGCTCCTACGAGCAGTACTTC	CASSVGGDSSYEQYF
-	TRBV6-5	TRBJ1-4	-	TGTGCCAGCAGTTACTCGTTTCCGGGTTTGGGTGAAAAACTGTTTTTT	CASSYSFPGLGEKLFF
TRBD1	TRBV28	TRBJ1-6	-	TGTGCCAGCAGTTGGGACAGGGGAAGTTCACCCCTCCACTTT	CASSWDRGSSPLHF
TRBD1	TRBV5-1	TRBJ1-2	few	TGCGCCAGCAGCCCGGGACAGGGGAACTATGGCTACACCTTC	CASSPGQGNYGYTF
TRBD1	TRBV3-1/TRBV3-2	TRBJ1-2	-	TGTGCCAGCAGCCAAGTGAGACAGGGGGCAAATGGCTACACCTTC	CASSQVRQGANGYTF
TRBD1	TRBV11-3	TRBJ1-4	few	TGTGCCAGCAGCTTACGCCAGGGGGCCCTTAATGAAAAACTGTTTTTT	CASSLRQGALNEKLFF
-	TRBV5-8	TRBJ2-7	-	TGTGCCAGCAGCTTCAATTCCTACGAGCAGTACTTC	CASSFNSYEQYF
-	TRBV6-5	TRBJ1-6	-	TGTGCCAGCACCCCGGGTTTGGGTAATTCACCCCTCCACTTT	CASTPGLGNSPLHF
TRBD1	TRBV20-1	TRBJ1-5	-	TGCAGTGCTAGTCCAGGGGGCAGGAATCAGCCCCAGCATTTT	CSASPGGRNQPQHF
TRBD2	TRBV3-1/TRBV3-2	TRBJ2-7	-	TGTGTCAGCAGCCAAGTCATCGTCGGGTTAGCGGGAGCCTACGAGCAGTACTTC	CVSSQVIVGLAGAYEQYF
TRBD2	TRBV5-4	TRBJ2-1	-	TGTGCCAGCAGCTTAGGACTAGCGGGGGGGACCTACAATGAGCAGTTCTTC	CASSLGLAGGTYNEQFF
-	TRBV5-1	TRBJ2-4	-	TGCGCCAGCAGCACCCCGACAAAAAACATTCAGTACTTC	CASSTPTKNIQYF